The clone carrying this T cell receptor (beta chain) has more than one count but fewer than ten. Its antigen is still unknown. The data were taken from a study of OX40 agonist ivuxolimab in advanced cancers. Study-wide results and caveats: The mean number of expanded clones was higher in CD8+ T cells than in CD4+. Both CD4+ and CD8+ T cell populations in blood had undergone clonal expansion by week 6 at 0.1 to 3.0 mg/kg. Nonresponders, in some cases, also had low normalized T-cell clonal expansion.

Germline V gives CDR1 MNHNY, CDR2 SVGAGI (reference sequence). The CDR3 has 14 residues. V was clipped by 4 bases and J by 1 base, with 10 bases between them. Clones were sequenced by immunoSEQ multiplex PCR, and TCRdb holds only the in-frame ones, with some missing. Of tens of thousands of clones listed, around four fifths are singletons. This sequence joins TRBV6-6 and TRBJ1-1, with TRBD1 as a possible D gene (5 bases). The TCR was taken from an adult with an advanced solid tumor such as melanoma, head and neck, liver or kidney cancer. The sequencing here drew on CD4+ or CD8+ T cells sorted from blood, taken in a trial of the OX40 agonist ivuxolimab. The CDR3 DNA is TGTGCCAGCAGTTCGAGACAGCGGAACACTGAAGCTTTCTTT. It encodes CASSSRQRNTEAFF.